The rows below give T cell receptor beta chains drawn from one sample of a study of beta chain features in type 1 diabetes. The data were produced by immunoSEQ multiplex PCR, yet TCRdb's version contains in-frame clones alone and is incomplete. The sample has 350,000 to 400,000 clones; around 15% are singletons. Sequenced sample: naive CD4+ T cells from blood. The receptors shown here come from a woman between 18 and 29 years old in good health. Each CDR3 is given with its conserved first and last residue. The order of the fields is D gene, V gene, clone size, J gene, CDR3 protein, CDR3 DNA. The D gene is left open where the match is weak. Only some rows state a clone size, as once, few, many or a class for expanded clones.

d_call: TRBD2; v_call: TRBV30; clone_size: few; j_call: TRBJ2-1; cdr3_aa: CAWSWGTSVYNEQFF; cdr3_nt: TGTGCCTGGAGTTGGGGGACTAGCGTCTACAATGAGCAGTTCTTC
d_call: NA; v_call: TRBV9; clone_size: NA; j_call: TRBJ2-2; cdr3_aa: CASSVVRGSTGELFF; cdr3_nt: TGTGCCAGCAGCGTAGTCAGGGGTAGCACCGGGGAGCTGTTTTTT
d_call: NA; v_call: TRBV30; clone_size: once; j_call: TRBJ2-7; cdr3_aa: CAWSGFNEQYF; cdr3_nt: TGTGCCTGGTCGGGGTTTAACGAGCAGTACTTC
d_call: TRBD1; v_call: TRBV4-3; clone_size: few; j_call: TRBJ1-2; cdr3_aa: CASSQEGTGGTYGYTF; cdr3_nt: TGCGCCAGCAGCCAAGAAGGGACAGGGGGCACCTATGGCTACACCTTC
d_call: TRBD1; v_call: TRBV11-2; clone_size: few; j_call: TRBJ1-1; cdr3_aa: CASSLANRGTEAFF; cdr3_nt: TGTGCCAGCAGCTTAGCTAACAGGGGCACTGAAGCTTTCTTT
d_call: NA; v_call: TRBV18; clone_size: few; j_call: TRBJ2-7; cdr3_aa: CASSPAGISSYEQYF; cdr3_nt: TGTGCCAGCTCACCTGCGGGGATTAGCTCCTACGAGCAGTACTTC
d_call: TRBD1; v_call: TRBV6-6; clone_size: NA; j_call: TRBJ2-7; cdr3_aa: CASSYSGTGGFNEQYF; cdr3_nt: TGTGCCAGCAGTTACTCCGGGACAGGGGGCTTCAACGAGCAGTACTTC
d_call: TRBD2; v_call: TRBV4-1; clone_size: NA; j_call: TRBJ2-3; cdr3_aa: CASSQVVAGVSADTQYF; cdr3_nt: TGCGCCAGCAGCCAAGTAGTTGCGGGAGTGAGCGCAGATACGCAGTATTTT
d_call: NA; v_call: TRBV19; clone_size: few; j_call: TRBJ1-2; cdr3_aa: CASSPGGGGFGYTF; cdr3_nt: TGTGCCAGTAGTCCTGGGGGAGGAGGATTCGGCTACACCTTC
d_call: NA; v_call: TRBV5-1; clone_size: few; j_call: TRBJ2-7; cdr3_aa: CASSPGLTYEQYF; cdr3_nt: TGCGCCAGCAGCCCGGGATTGACCTACGAGCAGTACTTC
d_call: TRBD1; v_call: TRBV5-1; clone_size: few; j_call: TRBJ1-2; cdr3_aa: CASSQSGTGTLAGYTF; cdr3_nt: TGCGCCAGCAGCCAGAGCGGGACAGGGACACTGGCGGGCTACACCTTC
d_call: TRBD1; v_call: TRBV5-1; clone_size: NA; j_call: TRBJ1-2; cdr3_aa: CASSPGTDNGYTF; cdr3_nt: TGCGCCAGCAGCCCGGGGACAGATAATGGCTACACCTTC
d_call: TRBD1; v_call: TRBV6-5; clone_size: few; j_call: TRBJ2-7; cdr3_aa: CASRPDRGAEQYF; cdr3_nt: TGTGCCAGCAGACCCGACAGGGGCGCCGAGCAGTACTTC
d_call: TRBD2; v_call: TRBV5-6; clone_size: few; j_call: TRBJ2-3; cdr3_aa: CASSLTTSGSTDTQYF; cdr3_nt: TGTGCCAGCAGCTTGACGACTAGCGGGAGTACAGATACGCAGTATTTT
d_call: TRBD1; v_call: TRBV6-6; clone_size: NA; j_call: TRBJ2-5; cdr3_aa: CASKAGQGQETQYF; cdr3_nt: TGTGCCAGCAAAGCTGGACAGGGTCAAGAGACCCAGTACTTC
d_call: NA; v_call: TRBV15; clone_size: NA; j_call: TRBJ2-1; cdr3_aa: CATSGGLSYNEQFF; cdr3_nt: TGTGCCACCAGCGGGGGACTCTCCTACAATGAGCAGTTCTTC
d_call: TRBD2; v_call: TRBV6-4; clone_size: few; j_call: TRBJ2-1; cdr3_aa: CASSRLAGAARSYNEQFF; cdr3_nt: TGTGCCAGCAGTAGACTAGCGGGAGCTGCCCGCTCCTACAATGAGCAGTTCTTC
d_call: TRBD1; v_call: TRBV30; clone_size: NA; j_call: TRBJ2-5; cdr3_aa: CAWSVLGQGEETQYF; cdr3_nt: TGTGCCTGGAGTGTCTTGGGACAGGGGGAAGAGACCCAGTACTTC
d_call: TRBD1; v_call: TRBV5-4; clone_size: few; j_call: TRBJ1-2; cdr3_aa: CASSLDRGRLGYTF; cdr3_nt: TGTGCCAGCAGCCTGGACAGGGGGCGGTTGGGCTACACCTTC
d_call: NA; v_call: TRBV27; clone_size: NA; j_call: TRBJ1-5; cdr3_aa: CASSRDTLSNQPQHF; cdr3_nt: TGTGCCAGCAGTAGGGACACCCTTAGCAATCAGCCCCAGCATTTT
d_call: NA; v_call: TRBV7-6; clone_size: NA; j_call: TRBJ2-3; cdr3_aa: CASAQPRALYTQYF; cdr3_nt: TGTGCCAGCGCCCAGCCGAGGGCCTTATATACGCAGTATTTT
d_call: NA; v_call: TRBV19; clone_size: few; j_call: TRBJ2-6; cdr3_aa: CASTHQGSGANVLTF; cdr3_nt: TGTGCCAGTACCCACCAGGGATCTGGGGCCAACGTCCTGACTTTC
d_call: TRBD2; v_call: TRBV19; clone_size: NA; j_call: TRBJ2-1; cdr3_aa: CASSPTPREGPNNEQFF; cdr3_nt: TGTGCCAGTAGTCCCACCCCCCGGGAGGGCCCCAACAATGAGCAGTTCTTC